This TCR beta chain was documented in a study of CD8+CD57+ T cells in acquired aplastic anemia. TCR beta VDJ and CDR3 profiles were obtained from a genomic DNA template. TCRdb independently ran MiXCR on the reads; one entry per CDR3 protein. The table includes 190,000 or so distinct CDR3 sequences, over 55% detected once. This clonotype was recorded only once. The sequence was obtained from a human donor in good health. The material sequenced was sorted CD4+, CD8+, or CD8+CD57+ T cells (not recorded which) from PBMCs.

CDR3 in DNA: TGTGCCAGCAGTGAACAGACAGTGGGCAATCAGCCCCAGCATTTT. Its translation: CASSEQTVGNQPQHF. The rearrangement uses TRBV2 and TRBJ1-5; the D gene is possibly TRBD1 (5 bases). This CDR3 is built from 15 residues. Germline V gives CDR1 SNHLY, CDR2 FYNNEI. With 2 bases removed from V and 2 bases from J, the gap between germline ends came to 10 bases. The variable domain in full, completed from reference TRBV2 and TRBJ1-5, reads EPEVTQTPSHQVTQMGQEVILRCVPISNHLYFYWYRQILGQKVEFLVSFYNNEISEKSEIFDDQFSVERPDGSNFTLKIRSTKLEDSAMYFCASSEQTVGNQPQHFGDGTRLSIL.